This TCR beta chain is drawn from a study of post-analysis software for immune sequencing data. Study-wide context: The disease courses covered relapsing-remitting, secondary progressive and progressive-relapsing multiple sclerosis. Study-wide results and caveats: The study found TRBV5-6, TRBV5-1 and TRBV20-1 among roughly 5 TRBV segments more frequent in patients than controls. Multiple sclerosis was associated with a significant reduction in normalized Chao1 diversity relative to controls.

Concerning this clonotype: The antigen is unknown.

The authors incorporated unique molecular identifiers into the TCR beta cDNA libraries. The authors obtained 540,000 or so cDNA molecules from around 0.96 to 9.9 million T cells. TCRdb itself ran the PCR reads through MiXCR, one entry per CDR3 protein. The profile shows about 820,000 distinct CDR3 sequences, approximately 57% of them singletons. Trimming removed 1 base from V and 11 bases from J, with 17 bases in between. The CDR3 contains 14 residues. Looked up from germline, CDR1 is SGHVS and CDR2 is FNYEAQ. This TCR was recovered from a girl between 5 and 17 years old with multiple sclerosis. Sequences were obtained from blood. V and J are TRBV7-6 and TRBJ2-5; the D gene is possibly TRBD2 (5 bases). In DNA form, the CDR3 reads TGTGCCAGCAGCTTAGAGGTGACCTCCGGGGAGCAGTACTTC. Protein sequence: CASSLEVTSGEQYF.